The rows below give T cell receptor beta chains drawn from one sample of a study of immune characterization of retroperitoneal liposarcoma. TCRdb independently ran MiXCR on the PCR reads; one entry per CDR3 protein. The sample records 8,200 or so distinct CDR3 sequences, roughly two fifths being singletons. The sample taken for sequencing was tumor tissue. The origin of the receptors is a male donor with retroperitoneal liposarcoma. Both conserved end residues are part of each CDR3. Fields, in order: J gene, clone size, D gene, V gene, CDR3 protein, CDR3 DNA. D genes are given only for firm matches. Size tells how often a clone was seen (once, few, many) or the class of an expanded clone, and some rows leave it out.

>TRBJ2-7|medium-sized|NA|TRBV11-3
CASSSSGSSYNEQYF
TGTGCCAGCAGCTCATCAGGGAGCTCCTACAATGAGCAGTACTTC
>TRBJ2-1|NA|TRBD2|TRBV6-4
CASSDGLAGGMQFF
TGTGCCAGCAGTGATGGGCTAGCGGGAGGGATGCAGTTCTTC
>TRBJ2-4|NA|NA|TRBV11-2
CASSFFPNIQYF
TGTGCCAGCAGCTTTTTTCCGAACATTCAGTACTTC
>TRBJ2-7|large|TRBD2|TRBV12-3/TRBV12-4
CASSPTTSGRLYEQYF
TGTGCCAGCAGTCCCACGACTAGCGGGAGGTTATACGAGCAGTACTTC
>TRBJ2-3|NA|NA|TRBV10-1
CASSEPALGTDTQYF
TGCGCCAGCAGTGAGCCCGCACTGGGGACAGATACGCAGTATTTT
>TRBJ2-1|few|TRBD2|TRBV12-3/TRBV12-4
CASTAAGETQFF
TGTGCCAGCACCGCGGCGGGAGAGACCCAGTTCTTC
>TRBJ2-5|NA|TRBD2|TRBV11-2
CASSFAVRGGRETQYF
TGTGCCAGCAGCTTTGCAGTGCGGGGGGGCCGGGAGACCCAGTACTTC
>TRBJ2-2|medium-sized|NA|TRBV10-3
CAISPQWNTGELFF
TGTGCCATCAGTCCCCAGTGGAACACCGGGGAGCTGTTTTTT
>TRBJ2-2|few|NA|TRBV12-3/TRBV12-4
CASSFSPTNTGELFF
TGTGCCAGCAGTTTTTCCCCTACGAACACCGGGGAGCTGTTTTTT
>TRBJ2-1|NA|NA|TRBV11-3
CASSLRVGATTYNEQFF
TGTGCCAGCAGCCTTCGCGTCGGGGCTACTACCTACAATGAGCAGTTCTTC
>TRBJ2-3|NA|NA|TRBV12-3/TRBV12-4
CASSTGTDTQYF
TGTGCCAGCAGTACAGGGACAGATACGCAGTATTTT
>TRBJ2-7|NA|NA|TRBV12-3/TRBV12-4
CASSFQGGYYEQYF
TGTGCCAGCAGTTTCCAGGGGGGTTACTACGAGCAGTACTTC
>TRBJ2-3|NA|NA|TRBV7-3
CASSSPGAVPDTQYF
TGTGCCAGCAGCTCCCCGGGGGCCGTTCCAGATACGCAGTATTTT
>TRBJ2-3|NA|NA|TRBV6-7
CASATDTTDTQYF
TGTGCCAGCGCGACGGACACCACAGATACGCAGTATTTT
>TRBJ2-3|medium-sized|NA|TRBV27
CASSQSGNTQYF
TGTGCCAGCAGTCAGAGCGGTAATACGCAGTATTTT
>TRBJ2-7|few|TRBD2|TRBV27
CASSLSAGGLEQYF
TGTGCCAGCAGTTTATCTGCGGGGGGGCTCGAGCAGTACTTC
>TRBJ2-7|NA|TRBD2|TRBV12-3/TRBV12-4
CASSQPTSGENYEQYF
TGTGCCAGCAGCCAACCTACTAGCGGCGAGAACTACGAGCAGTACTTC
>TRBJ2-1|few|NA|TRBV27
CASSVRGKEYEQFF
TGTGCCAGCAGTGTACGGGGGAAGGAGTACGAGCAGTTCTTC
>TRBJ2-1|NA|TRBD2|TRBV27
CASSFLGGRGDEQFF
TGTGCCAGCAGTTTTCTGGGCGGGAGGGGGGATGAGCAGTTCTTC
>TRBJ2-1|NA|NA|TRBV27
CASSLSGRYNEQFF
TGTGCCAGCAGTTTATCAGGACGGTACAATGAGCAGTTCTTC
>TRBJ1-3|few|TRBD1|TRBV7-2
CASSSDRGNTIYF
TGTGCCAGCAGCTCGGACAGGGGAAACACCATATATTTT
>TRBJ2-1|medium-sized|TRBD2|TRBV7-6
CASSLISGEETQFF
TGTGCCAGCAGCTTAATCAGCGGGGAGGAGACCCAGTTCTTC
>TRBJ2-1|few|TRBD1|TRBV6-1
CATADRGHEQFF
TGTGCCACCGCGGACAGGGGGCATGAGCAGTTCTTC
>TRBJ2-5|NA|NA|TRBV27
CASSLRGETQYF
TGTGCCAGCAGTTTGAGAGGGGAGACCCAGTACTTC